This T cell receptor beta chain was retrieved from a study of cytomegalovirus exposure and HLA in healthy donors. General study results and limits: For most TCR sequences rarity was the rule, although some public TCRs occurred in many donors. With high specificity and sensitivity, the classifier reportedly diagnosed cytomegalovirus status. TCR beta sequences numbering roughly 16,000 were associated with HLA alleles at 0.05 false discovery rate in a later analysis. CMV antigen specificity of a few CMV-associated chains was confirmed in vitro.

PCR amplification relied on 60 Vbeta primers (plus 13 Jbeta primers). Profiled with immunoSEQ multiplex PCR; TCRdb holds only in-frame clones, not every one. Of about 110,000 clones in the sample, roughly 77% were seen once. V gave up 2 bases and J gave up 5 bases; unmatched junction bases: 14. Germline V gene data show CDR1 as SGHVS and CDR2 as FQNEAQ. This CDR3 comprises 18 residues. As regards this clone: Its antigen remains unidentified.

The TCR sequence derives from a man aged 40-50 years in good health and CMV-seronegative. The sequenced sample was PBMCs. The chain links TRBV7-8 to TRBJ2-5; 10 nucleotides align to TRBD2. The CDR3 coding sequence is TGTGCCAGCAGCTTATACCCCATGAGCGGGGGGGCCGGTGAGACCCAGTACTTC. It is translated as CASSLYPMSGGAGETQYF.